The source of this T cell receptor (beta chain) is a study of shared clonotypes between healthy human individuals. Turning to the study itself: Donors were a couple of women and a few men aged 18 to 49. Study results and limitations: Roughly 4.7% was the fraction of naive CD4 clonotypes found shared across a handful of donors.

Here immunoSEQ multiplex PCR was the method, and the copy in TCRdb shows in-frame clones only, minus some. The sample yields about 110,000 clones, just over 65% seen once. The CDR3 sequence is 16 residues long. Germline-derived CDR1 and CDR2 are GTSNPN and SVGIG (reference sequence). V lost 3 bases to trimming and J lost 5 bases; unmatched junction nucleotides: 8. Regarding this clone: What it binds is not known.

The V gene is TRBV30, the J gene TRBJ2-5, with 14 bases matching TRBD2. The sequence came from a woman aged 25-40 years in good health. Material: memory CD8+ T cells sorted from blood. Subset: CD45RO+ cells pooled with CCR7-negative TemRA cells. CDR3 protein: CAWRTGLAGARETQYF. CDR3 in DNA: TGTGCCTGGAGGACGGGACTAGCGGGAGCCCGGGAGACCCAGTACTTC.